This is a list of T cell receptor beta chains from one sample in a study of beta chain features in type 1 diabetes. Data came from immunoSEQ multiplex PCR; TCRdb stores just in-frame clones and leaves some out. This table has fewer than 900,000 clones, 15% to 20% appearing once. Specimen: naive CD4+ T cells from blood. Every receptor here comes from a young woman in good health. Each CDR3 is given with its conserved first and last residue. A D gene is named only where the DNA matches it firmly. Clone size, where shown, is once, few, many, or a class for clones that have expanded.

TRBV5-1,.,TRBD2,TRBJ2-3,CASSSGGSGTQYF,TGCGCCAGCAGCTCGGGGGGTTCTGGTACGCAGTATTTT
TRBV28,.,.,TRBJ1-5,CASRDPLQPQHF,TGTGCCAGCAGGGACCCGCTGCAGCCCCAGCATTTT
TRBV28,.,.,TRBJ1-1,CASSQRVGEAFF,TGTGCCAGCAGCCAACGGGTGGGTGAAGCTTTCTTT
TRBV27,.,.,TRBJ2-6,CASSPYYISRTASSGANVLTF,TGTGCCAGCAGTCCCTATTATATATCCCGGACAGCGTCCTCTGGGGCCAACGTCCTGACTTTC
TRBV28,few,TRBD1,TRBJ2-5,CASGQGQETQYF,TGTGCCAGTGGACAGGGCCAAGAGACCCAGTACTTC
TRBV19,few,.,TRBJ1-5,CASSVGLQPQHF,TGTGCCAGTAGCGTCGGTTTACAGCCCCAGCATTTT
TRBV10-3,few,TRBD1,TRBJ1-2,CAISAGQKNYGYTF,TGTGCCATCAGTGCGGGACAGAAAAACTATGGCTACACCTTC
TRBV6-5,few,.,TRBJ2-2,CASSYWPTPTDGELFF,TGTGCCAGCAGTTACTGGCCGACCCCCACCGACGGGGAGCTGTTTTTT
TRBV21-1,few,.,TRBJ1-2,CASSKVGGLQGYGYTF,TGTGCCAGCAGCAAAGTAGGAGGACTGCAGGGCTATGGCTACACCTTC
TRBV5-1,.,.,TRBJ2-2,CASSFSGDGELFF,TGCGCCAGCAGCTTTTCGGGAGACGGGGAGCTGTTTTTT
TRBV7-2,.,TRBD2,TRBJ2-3,CASSSGTSGSTDTQYF,TGTGCCAGCAGCTCCGGAACTAGCGGGAGCACAGATACGCAGTATTTT
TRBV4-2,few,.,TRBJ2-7,CASSQHPSYEQYF,TGTGCCAGCAGCCAACACCCATCCTACGAGCAGTACTTC
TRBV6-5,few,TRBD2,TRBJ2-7,CASSYREGSYEQYF,TGTGCCAGCAGTTACAGGGAGGGGTCCTACGAGCAGTACTTC
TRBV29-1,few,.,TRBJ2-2,CSAVTLHTGELFF,TGCAGCGCAGTGACATTACACACCGGGGAGCTGTTTTTT
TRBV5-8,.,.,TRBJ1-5,CASSPRENSNQPQHF,TGTGCCAGCAGCCCTAGGGAGAATAGCAATCAGCCCCAGCATTTT
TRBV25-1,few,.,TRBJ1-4,CASSRDISEKLFF,TGTGCCAGCAGCCGGGACATTAGTGAAAAACTGTTTTTT
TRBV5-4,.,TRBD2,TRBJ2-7,CASSLGLAGPYEQYF,TGTGCCAGCAGCTTGGGGCTAGCGGGACCCTACGAGCAGTACTTC
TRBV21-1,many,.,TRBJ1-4,CASSNMSGDNEKLFF,TGTGCCAGCAGCAATATGTCAGGGGACAATGAAAAACTGTTTTTT
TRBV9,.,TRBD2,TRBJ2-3,CASSYTSGRISDTQYF,TGTGCCAGCAGCTATACTAGCGGGAGGATATCAGATACGCAGTATTTT
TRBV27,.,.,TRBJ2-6,CASSLVKSGANVLTF,TGTGCCAGCAGTTTAGTGAAGTCTGGGGCCAACGTCCTGACTTTC
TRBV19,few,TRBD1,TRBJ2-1,CASSSSGTASYNEQFF,TGTGCCAGTAGTTCCTCCGGGACAGCTTCCTACAATGAGCAGTTCTTC
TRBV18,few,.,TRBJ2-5,CASSPGNGWETQYF,TGTGCCAGCTCACCGGGCAACGGTTGGGAGACCCAGTACTTC
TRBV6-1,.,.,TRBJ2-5,CASSYAETQYF,TGTGCCAGCAGTTACGCGGAGACCCAGTACTTC
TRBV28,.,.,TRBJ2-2,CASSFIQNFNTGELFF,TGTGCCAGCAGTTTTATCCAGAATTTTAACACCGGGGAGCTGTTTTTT
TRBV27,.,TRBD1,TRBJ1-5,CASSPMVQGNFQPQHF,TGTGCCAGCAGTCCGATGGTACAGGGGAATTTCCAGCCCCAGCATTTT
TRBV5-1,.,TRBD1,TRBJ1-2,CASSHAAGGGYGYTF,TGCGCCAGCAGCCACGCTGCAGGGGGCGGTTATGGCTACACCTTC
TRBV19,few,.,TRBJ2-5,CASSESRRGQETQYF,TGTGCCAGTAGTGAGTCTCGGAGGGGCCAAGAGACCCAGTACTTC
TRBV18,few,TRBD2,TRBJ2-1,CASSPLAGGNNEQFF,TGTGCCAGCTCACCACTAGCGGGAGGTAACAATGAGCAGTTCTTC
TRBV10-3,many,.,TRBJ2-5,CAISESSEQETQYF,TGTGCCATCAGTGAGTCGAGTGAACAAGAGACCCAGTACTTC
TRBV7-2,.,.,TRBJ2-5,CASSLGQETQYF,TGTGCCAGCAGCTTAGGGCAGGAGACCCAGTACTTC
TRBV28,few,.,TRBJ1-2,CASSPVSTYGYTF,TGTGCCAGCAGCCCAGTATCGACCTATGGCTACACCTTC
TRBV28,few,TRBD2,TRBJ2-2,CASIGLAANTGELFF,TGTGCCAGCATCGGACTAGCGGCGAACACCGGGGAGCTGTTTTTT
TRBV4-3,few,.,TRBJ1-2,CASSQVRANYGYTF,TGCGCCAGCAGCCAAGTCAGGGCTAACTATGGCTACACCTTC